This TCR beta chain was sequenced in a study of blood T cell repertoires in COVID-19. The protocol was immunoSEQ multiplex PCR, while the TCRdb copy is restricted to in-frame clones and leaves out a portion. The sample lists 55,000 to 80,000 clones, approximately 80% occurring once. Trimming removed 5 bases from V and 16 bases from J; junction bases left unmatched: 8. Germline V gives CDR1 DFQATT, CDR2 SNEGSKA (reference sequence). The CDR3 loop spans 11 amino acids. The chain carries TRBV20-1 and TRBJ2-1; 10 bases are a match to TRBD2. The sequence was obtained from a man aged 60 to 69 with COVID-19, enrolled during active disease. Material for sequencing was peripheral blood. The CDR3 nucleotides are TGCAGTGCTTCGTCCGGGACTAGCGTTTTCTTC. This sequence encodes CSASSGTSVFF.